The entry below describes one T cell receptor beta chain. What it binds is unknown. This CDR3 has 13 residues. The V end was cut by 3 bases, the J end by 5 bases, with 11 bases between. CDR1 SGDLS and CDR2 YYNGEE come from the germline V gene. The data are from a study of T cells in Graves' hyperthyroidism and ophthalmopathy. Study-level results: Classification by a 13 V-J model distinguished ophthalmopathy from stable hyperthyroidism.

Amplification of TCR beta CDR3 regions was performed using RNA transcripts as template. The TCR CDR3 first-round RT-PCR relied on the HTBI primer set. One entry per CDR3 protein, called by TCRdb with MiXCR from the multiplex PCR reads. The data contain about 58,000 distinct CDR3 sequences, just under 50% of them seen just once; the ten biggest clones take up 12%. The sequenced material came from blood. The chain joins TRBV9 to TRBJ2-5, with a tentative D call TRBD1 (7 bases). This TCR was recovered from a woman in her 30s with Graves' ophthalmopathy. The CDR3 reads CASSGQGGETQYF. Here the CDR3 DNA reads TGTGCCAGCAGCGGACAGGGAGGTGAGACCCAGTACTTC.